Shown below are 30 T cell receptor beta chains from a single sample sequenced in a study of T cells in Graves' hyperthyroidism and ophthalmopathy. Amplification yielded TCR beta CDR3 regions, with RNA transcripts as the source. An initial round of RT-PCR targeting the TCR CDR3 relied on the HTBI primer set. Each CDR3 protein gets one entry after TCRdb re-called the multiplex PCR reads with MiXCR. The sample gives about 480,000 distinct CDR3 sequences, approximately 14% of which show up once; over 15% is in the top ten. Sequencing was done on a sample of blood. The receptors come from a woman between 18 and 29 years old with Graves' hyperthyroidism.

This clonotype was recorded many times. V is TRBV2 and J is TRBJ2-7; TRBD1 matches at 8 bases. From germline, CDR1 is SNHLY and CDR2 FYNNEI. J gave up 3 bases and V 11 bases, and 9 bases lay outside the gene matches. The CDR3 consists of 13 residues. CDR3 in amino acids: CALVDRESYEQYF. The CDR3 DNA is TGTGCCCTCGTGGACAGGGAAAGCTACGAGCAGTACTTC.

This clonotype was observed many times. J is TRBJ2-1 and V is TRBV10-3; D gene ambiguous. There are 15 residues in the CDR3. Trimming pared 6 bases from V and 5 bases from J, leaving 17 bases between. Germline assignment: CDR1 ENHRY and CDR2 SYGVKD. DNA of the CDR3: TGTGCCATCAGCGCTGATTTGAACCGCCACAATGAGCAGTTCTTC. Its translation: CAISADLNRHNEQFF.

At least ten counts were recorded for this clonotype. The gene calls are TRBV14 and TRBJ2-7; possible D gene TRBD2, 5 bases. Germline CDR1 is SGHDN and CDR2 is FVKESK. CDR3 length: 14 residues. Trimming stripped 0 bases from V and 3 bases from J, with 9 bases between. The CDR3 coding sequence is TGTGCCAGCAGCCAAGATCGGGGAGACTACGAGCAGTACTTC. It translates to CASSQDRGDYEQYF.

In its sample, this clonotype was seen a few times. The chain combines TRBV29-1 with TRBJ2-2, with D perhaps matching TRBD1 (6 bases). Trimming pared 7 bases from V and 1 base from J, leaving 19 bases between. Germline V gene data show CDR1 as SQVTM and CDR2 as ANQGSEA. The CDR3 contains 16 residues. The CDR3 coding sequence is TGCAGCGCCACGAAGGGTTTCAGGGGGAACACCGGGGAGCTGTTTTTT. This codes for CSATKGFRGNTGELFF.

At least ten counts were recorded for this clonotype. The chain carries TRBV6-1 and TRBJ1-1; D uncertain. CDR1 MNHNS and CDR2 SASEGT come from the germline V gene. V lost 2 bases and J lost 4, with 11 bases in between. This CDR3 has 14 residues. The CDR3 is CASSEPPDGTEAFF. The CDR3 nucleotides are TGTGCCAGCAGTGAACCGCCGGACGGCACTGAAGCTTTCTTT.

This clonotype was detected a few times. The V gene is TRBV6-5, the J gene TRBJ1-2; 7 nucleotides agree with TRBD1. From germline, CDR1 is MNHEY and CDR2 SVGAGI. This CDR3 spans 12 amino acids. Losses at the gene ends were 3 bases for V and 8 bases for J; bases not matched to a gene: 3. This chain's CDR3 is CASSYQGQGYTF. In DNA, the CDR3 is TGTGCCAGCAGTTATCAGGGACAGGGCTACACCTTC.

This clonotype was counted ten times or more. The chain carries TRBV11-2 and TRBJ2-4; weak D call: TRBD2 (5 bases). Trimming took 1 base from V and 5 from J, leaving 9 bases between them. This CDR3 spans 14 amino acids. Germline lookup yields CDR1 SGHAT and CDR2 FQNNGV. The CDR3: CASSLGGLQNIQYF. CDR3 DNA sequence: TGTGCCAGCAGCTTAGGTGGACTTCAAAACATTCAGTACTTC.

J is TRBJ1-2 and V is TRBV3-1, with TRBD1 matching 10 bases. The CDR3 spans 16 residues. CDR1 is LGHDT and CDR2 is YNNKEL in the germline V gene (reference sequence). The ends lost 3 bases at V and 8 bases at J; junction bases unmatched: 12. In DNA form, the CDR3 reads TGTGCCAGCAGCCAGCGACAGGGGGCCCTCCCAGGGGGCTACACCTTC. Protein product: CASSQRQGALPGGYTF.

The V gene is TRBV20-1, the J gene TRBJ1-2, with 9 bases fitting TRBD1. V was clipped by 2 bases and J by 4 bases; unmatched bases: 11. The CDR3 has 16 residues. The germline V gene encodes CDR1 DFQATT and CDR2 SNEGSKA (reference sequence). The CDR3 is CSARLRGGTGTYGYTF. Written as DNA, the CDR3 is TGCAGTGCTAGACTCCGGGGGGGGACAGGGACCTATGGCTACACCTTC.

The chain couples TRBV7-6 to TRBJ2-7, with a tentative D call TRBD2 (6 bases). From germline, CDR1 is SGHVS and CDR2 FNYEAQ. The V end was cut by 4 bases, the J end by 0 bases, with 10 bases between. There are 14 residues in the CDR3. CDR3 residues: CASSSGVSSYEQYF. CDR3 DNA sequence: TGTGCCAGCAGCTCGGGGGTCAGCTCCTACGAGCAGTACTTC.

This clonotype was detected a few times. This chain uses TRBV7-6 with TRBJ2-1, with D perhaps being TRBD1 or TRBD2 (5 bases each). Trimming removed 7 bases at V and 6 bases at J, with 16 bases between. The CDR3 is 14 amino acids. Germline loops: CDR1 SGHVS, CDR2 FNYEAQ. CDR3 in DNA: TGTGCCAGCACCCCCCGTCGTGGGACCAATGAGCAGTTCTTC. Translation gives CASTPRRGTNEQFF.

This clonotype was observed at least ten times. V usage is TRBV29-1 and J usage is TRBJ1-2; D is possibly TRBD1 (6 bases). The CDR3 runs 15 residues. V was cut by 0 bases and J by 4 bases, with 15 bases left in between. Germline V gene lookup returns CDR1 SQVTM and CDR2 ANQGSEA. The CDR3 DNA follows: TGCAGCGTTGAAGATTTCAGGGGAAATTTCTATGGCTACACCTTC. The encoded protein is CSVEDFRGNFYGYTF.

With regard to this clonotype: Just one base apart from a much larger clone, this may be a read error. The chain employs TRBV6-2 or TRBV6-3 and TRBJ2-5, with D perhaps matching TRBD2 (5 bases). The V gene's germline CDR1 is MNHEY and CDR2 SVGEGT. Trimming removed 0 bases from V and 3 bases from J, with 17 bases in between. The CDR3 sequence is 17 residues long. The CDR3 reads CASSYSRAAYGEETQYF. CDR3 sequence (DNA): TGTGCCAGCAGTTACTCGAGGGCAGCCTACGGAGAAGAGACCCAGTACTTC.

This clonotype was counted at least ten times. V gene TRBV20-1 combines with J gene TRBJ2-7; 11 bases match TRBD2. Trimming cost V 1 base and J 4 bases; bases outside gene matches: 3. This CDR3 is 14 amino acids long. Germline V CDR1 and CDR2: DFQATT, SNEGSKA (reference sequence). CDR3 DNA: TGCAGTGCTAGAGGACTAGCGGGATTATACGAGCAGTACTTC. This translates into CSARGLAGLYEQYF.

V gene TRBV5-1 combines with J gene TRBJ1-3; 7 nucleotides agree with TRBD1. The CDR3 sequence is 16 residues long. Unmatched junction bases numbered 9, after V lost 6 bases and J lost 0 bases. Germline loops: CDR1 SGHRS, CDR2 YFSETQ. The CDR3 here is CASTGDRVNSGNTIYF. CDR3 nucleotides: TGCGCCAGCACCGGAGACAGGGTTAACTCTGGAAACACCATATATTTT.

The chain uses TRBV12-5 and TRBJ2-1, with TRBD2 identical over 8 bases. The length of the CDR3 is 18 residues. J was trimmed by 7 bases and V by 0 bases; bases with no gene match: 14. Germline-derived CDR1 and CDR2 are LGHNT and FRNRAP. For the CDR3, the DNA is TGTGCTAGTGGTTTGGTCCGCCTTGCGGGACTAGGTTTAAATGAGCAGTTCTTC. It is translated as CASGLVRLAGLGLNEQFF.

Points on this clonotype: A much bigger clone sits one base away, suggesting this may be a read error. The chain employs TRBV20-1 and TRBJ1-1, with D possibly TRBD1 on 5 matching bases. Germline V gene lookup returns CDR1 DFQATT and CDR2 SNEGSKA (reference sequence). This CDR3 has 15 amino acids. CDR3: CSATPREGLRAEACF. For the CDR3, the DNA is TGCAGTGCTACTCCTCGAGAGGGGCTTAGAGCTGAAGCTTGCTTT.

This clonotype was counted many times. This rearrangement joins TRBV18 to TRBJ1-4; D is unclear. Per the germline V gene, CDR1 is KGHSH and CDR2 is LQKENI. This CDR3 comprises 14 residues. V lost 2 bases and J lost 8, with 12 bases in between. The CDR3, as DNA: TGTGCCAGCTCACCAGGCGTCAACAGAGAAAAACTGTTTTTT. Translation: CASSPGVNREKLFF.

The genes are TRBV4-2 and TRBJ2-1; the D gene is possibly TRBD2 (5 bases). This CDR3 comprises 15 residues. V was pared by 1 base and J by 9 bases, with 16 bases between. The germline CDR1 and CDR2 sequences are LGHNA and YNFKEQ. This CDR3 reads CASSQVERVRGEQFF. DNA for the CDR3: TGTGCCAGCAGCCAAGTTGAACGGGTCCGGGGTGAGCAGTTCTTC.

Only a few counts were recorded for this clonotype. The chain employs TRBV29-1 and TRBJ2-2; D ambiguous. This CDR3 contains 16 residues. V was clipped by 6 bases and J by 0 bases, with 17 bases between them. The V gene's germline CDR1 is SQVTM and CDR2 ANQGSEA. CDR3: CSVKSAKNPNTGELFF. The DNA for the CDR3 is TGCAGCGTCAAAAGCGCGAAAAATCCGAACACCGGGGAGCTGTTTTTT.

This clonotype was recorded once. The rearrangement joins TRBV6-1 to TRBJ2-3; 9 bases align to TRBD2. CDR1 is MNHNS, CDR2 SASEGT, per germline. CDR3 size: 16 residues. V lost 2 bases and J lost 11; bases outside the gene matches: 14. The CDR3 DNA sequence: TGTGCCAGCAGTGAAACTAGCGGGTCACTCTCTGGGGAGCAGTATTTT. This gives the protein CASSETSGSLSGEQYF.

This clonotype occurred many times. The rearrangement joins TRBV12-3 or TRBV12-4 to TRBJ2-2, with 7 bases lining up with TRBD2. V was pared by 1 base and J by 4 bases, with 6 bases of the junction left unmatched. This CDR3 comprises 16 residues. CDR3 in DNA: TGTGCCAGCAGTTTAGTAACGGCGGGAGCCACCGGGGAGCTGTTTTTT. Protein product: CASSLVTAGATGELFF.

With respect to this clonotype: A much larger clone lies one base from this, so it may be a read error. The chain employs TRBV6-1 and TRBJ2-1; weak D call: TRBD2 (5 bases). CDR3 length: 13 residues. Germline V gene lookup returns CDR1 MNHNS and CDR2 SASEGT. The CDR3 DNA reads TGTGCCAGCAGGGCTAGCTCTTACAAGGAGCAGTTCTTC. This translates into CASRASSYKEQFF.

Only a few counts were recorded for this clonotype. The J gene is TRBJ1-1, the V gene TRBV3-1, with D unclear. Trimming removed 3 bases from V and 7 bases from J, with 15 bases in between. This CDR3 has 14 residues. Germline V gene data show CDR1 as LGHDT and CDR2 as YNNKEL (reference sequence). The CDR3 DNA reads TGTGCCAGCAGCCAGGACTCAAAACTTAGTGAAGCTTTCTTT. Protein: CASSQDSKLSEAFF. Together with reference TRBV3-1 and TRBJ1-1, the CDR3 gives the full variable domain: DTAVSQTPKYLVTQMGNDKSIKCEQNLGHDTMYWYKQDSKKFLKIMFSYNNKELIINETVPNRFSPKSPDKAHLNLHINSLELGDSAVYFCASSQDSKLSEAFFGQGTRLTVV.

This clonotype was counted many times. The chain recombines TRBV30 with TRBJ2-2, with 7 bases that match TRBD1. Germline lookup yields CDR1 GTSNPN and CDR2 SVGIG (reference sequence). Trimming at V came to 3 bases and at J to 5 bases, leaving 9 bases not matched to a gene. CDR3 length: 15 amino acids. The CDR3 loop reads CAWRKTTQGTGELFF. CDR3 nucleotides: TGTGCCTGGAGAAAAACGACACAGGGGACCGGGGAGCTGTTTTTT.

This clonotype was detected many times. The chain uses TRBV9 and TRBJ1-1, with a weak D call TRBD1 (5 bases). The V gene lost 0 bases and the J gene lost 2 bases, with 14 bases spanning the gap. The CDR3 is made up of 16 amino acids. Germline V lookup: CDR1 SGDLS, CDR2 YYNGEE. The CDR3 coding sequence is TGTGCCAGCAGCGTAGGTGGCGGGACGGCAAACACTGAAGCTTTCTTT. Translation gives CASSVGGGTANTEAFF.

As concerns this clonotype: The junction departs from the called germline gene at one end, perhaps through a read error. The rearrangement links TRBV29-1 to TRBJ2-2; D tentatively fits TRBD1 or TRBD2 (5 bases each). There are 16 residues in the CDR3. Germline values: CDR1 SQVTM, CDR2 ANQGSEA. Written as DNA, the CDR3 is TGCAGCATTGACCTCAGGGAGAGTAGGAACACCGGGGAGCTGTTTTTT. Encoded protein: CSIDLRESRNTGELFF.

This clonotype occurred a few times. The chain has TRBV12-3 or TRBV12-4 and TRBJ2-1; 10 bases fit TRBD2. V was clipped by 4 bases and J by 3 bases; unmatched bases: 6. CDR3 length: 16 amino acids. The CDR3 DNA sequence: TGTGCCAGCAGTTCCCTAGCGGGAGTGGTCTACAATGAGCAGTTCTTC. It translates to CASSSLAGVVYNEQFF.

The table lists this clonotype with a few counts. The J gene is TRBJ2-1, the V gene TRBV3-1; possible D gene TRBD2, 5 bases. CDR3 size: 14 residues. The V end was cut by 1 base, the J end by 9 bases, with 13 bases between. CDR1 and CDR2 (germline): LGHDT, YNNKEL (reference sequence). CDR3 nucleotides: TGTGCCAGCAGCCAAGGGGCGGCGGGCCTTGAGCAGTTCTTC. It is translated as CASSQGAAGLEQFF.

V is TRBV30 and J is TRBJ1-6; TRBD1 aligns across 10 bases. Germline V gives CDR1 GTSNPN, CDR2 SVGIG (reference sequence). V was clipped by 0 bases and J by 7 bases; unmatched bases: 3. The CDR3 spans 15 residues. Written as DNA, the CDR3 is TGTGCCTGGAGTGTTAGGACAGGGGGGAATTCACCCCTCCACTTT. It encodes CAWSVRTGGNSPLHF.